Here is one T cell receptor beta chain with its context. No count is recorded, though its frequency marks this clonotype as medium-sized (0.01 to 0.1%). The antigen it binds to is not known. The data were obtained in a study of T cell clusters in autoimmune cytopenias (dated 2019 in TCRdb). Looking at the study overall: TRB sequencing reached a median depth of approximately 56,000 reads per sample and yielded a median of approximately 2,200 distinct TRB clonotypes per sample. Peripheral blood TRB and IGH repertoires were sequenced in autoimmune cytopenia patients at active disease and during treatment follow-up, alongside healthy, CLL and autoimmune hepatitis controls. The study aimed to test whether autoimmune cytopenia patients carry a disease-specific immune repertoire signature usable as a blood-based biomarker.

The CDR3, cysteine through phenylalanine, is 12 amino acids long. DNA for this receptor is not on file. Sequences SEHNR (CDR1) and FQNEAQ (CDR2) are obtained from the germline V gene (reference sequence). Each sample's TRB amplification started from approximately 250 ng of peripheral blood genomic DNA, which corresponds to 38,000 or so genome equivalents. To amplify TRB rearrangements, a touch-down multiplex PCR protocol was run with the TRB-A and TRB-B primer pools combined in a single tube. Illumina adapters and sample indices were added to the amplicons through two consecutive PCR reactions performed with Phusion HS II polymerase. The amplicons were purified from gel with the NucleoSpin Gel and PCR Clean-up kit, after which the amplicons were quantified by Qubit and checked for quality on an Agilent 2100 Bioanalyzer. Libraries were sequenced on an Illumina MiSeq using 600-cycle, single-indexed, paired-end runs. In the authors' own workflow: MiXCR version 2.1.12 with the default MiXCR reference library was used to align and assemble TRB reads. Each unique CDR3 nucleotide sequence defined a clone, and only productive sequences with at least two reads were analysed. To assess repertoire diversity, an R script computed alpha-parameterized diversity profiles (alpha 0 to 5), which included the Shannon (alpha 1) and Simpson (alpha 2) indices. The tcR package was used to compute combinatorial TRB VJ usage, which was then compared between cohorts by principal component analysis with ade4. TCRbeta CDR3s were clustered with GLIPH on cohort pairs matched by age and read depth, and cluster frequencies were compared by Wilcoxon test. TCRdb reanalyzed the reads, keeping one entry per CDR3 protein sequence and omitting DNA. These V and J calls are TCRdb output, not the study's own analysis. The sample table on file contains thousands of distinct CDR3 sequences. The ten largest clonotypes hold around a quarter of the sample.

Overall results and qualifications from the work: The T cell clusters were defined only in silico, and the functional role of the clusters was left to be validated experimentally. Compared with active autoimmune hepatitis patients, healthy donors had almost three times as many exclusive TRB clusters, a finding consistent with an autoimmunity-wide signature. GLIPH suggested that primary autoimmune cytopenia patients lacked physiological T cell clusters: 45 to 55 clusters were exclusive to healthy donors versus under 20 exclusive to patients. In the comparison of secondary cytopenia with CLL, the cluster-lack signature was not observed, apparently because the dominant lymphoma-associated repertoire masked the signature. TRB repertoire shifts, with less even repertoires in secondary cytopenia and CLL, mostly reflected lymphoma bias rather than autoimmunity.

This TCR was recovered from a human donor with an autoimmune cytopenia or autoimmune hepatitis (not recorded which). Recombination connected TRBV7-9 to TRBJ2-3. The sequencing sample was made of peripheral blood. The CDR3 region reads CASSLDGNTQYF.